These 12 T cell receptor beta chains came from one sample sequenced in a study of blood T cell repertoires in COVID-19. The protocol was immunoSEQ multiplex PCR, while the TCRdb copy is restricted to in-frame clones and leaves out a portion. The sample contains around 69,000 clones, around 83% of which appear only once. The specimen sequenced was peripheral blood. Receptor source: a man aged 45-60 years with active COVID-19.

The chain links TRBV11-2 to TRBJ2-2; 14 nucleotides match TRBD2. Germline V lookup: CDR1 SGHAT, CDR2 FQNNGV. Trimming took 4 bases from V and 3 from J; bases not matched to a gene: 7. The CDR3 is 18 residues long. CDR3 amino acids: CASSSAGLAGEDTGELFF. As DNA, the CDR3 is TGTGCCAGCAGCTCAGCGGGACTAGCGGGAGAGGACACCGGGGAGCTGTTTTTT. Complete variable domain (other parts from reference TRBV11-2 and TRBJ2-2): EAGVAQSPRYKIIEKRQSVAFWCNPISGHATLYWYQQILGQGPKLLIQFQNNGVVDDSQLPKDRFSAERLKGVDSTLKIQPAKLEDSAVYLCASSSAGLAGEDTGELFFGEGSRLTVL.

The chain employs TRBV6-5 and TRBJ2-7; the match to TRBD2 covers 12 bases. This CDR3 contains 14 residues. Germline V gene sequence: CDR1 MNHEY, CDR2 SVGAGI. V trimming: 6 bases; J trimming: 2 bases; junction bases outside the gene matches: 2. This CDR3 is CASRGTSGPYEQYF. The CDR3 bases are TGTGCCAGCAGGGGGACTAGCGGGCCCTACGAGCAGTACTTC.

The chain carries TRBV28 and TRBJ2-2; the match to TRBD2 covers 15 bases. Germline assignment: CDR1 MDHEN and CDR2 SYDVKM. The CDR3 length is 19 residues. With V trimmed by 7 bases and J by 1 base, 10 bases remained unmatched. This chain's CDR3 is CASTFPGLAGGWNTGELFF. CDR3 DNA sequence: TGTGCCAGCACCTTTCCGGGACTAGCGGGAGGTTGGAACACCGGGGAGCTGTTTTTT. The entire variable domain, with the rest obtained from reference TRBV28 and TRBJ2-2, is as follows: DVKVTQSSRYLVKRTGEKVFLECVQDMDHENMFWYRQDPGLGLRLIYFSYDVKMKEKGDIPEGYSVSREKKERFSLILESASTNQTSMYLCASTFPGLAGGWNTGELFFGEGSRLTVL.

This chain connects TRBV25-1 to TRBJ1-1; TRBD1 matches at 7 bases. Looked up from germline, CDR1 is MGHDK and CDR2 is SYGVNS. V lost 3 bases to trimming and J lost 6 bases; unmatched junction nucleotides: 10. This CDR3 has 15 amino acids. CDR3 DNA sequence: TGTGCCAGCAGTGATAAGGGGGCGAGTTTCTCTGAAGCTTTCTTT. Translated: CASSDKGASFSEAFF.

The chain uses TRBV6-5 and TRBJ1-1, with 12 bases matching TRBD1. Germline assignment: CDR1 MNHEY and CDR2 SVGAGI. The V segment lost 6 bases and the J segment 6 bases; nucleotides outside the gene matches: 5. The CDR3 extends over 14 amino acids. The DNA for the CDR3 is TGTGCCAGCAGCCGAGGGGACAGGGGGCCTGAAGCTTTCTTT. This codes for CASSRGDRGPEAFF.

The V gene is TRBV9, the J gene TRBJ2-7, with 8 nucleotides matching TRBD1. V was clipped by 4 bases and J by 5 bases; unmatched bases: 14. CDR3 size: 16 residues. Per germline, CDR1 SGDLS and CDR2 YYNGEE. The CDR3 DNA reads TGTGCCAGCAGCCTTAGCTCCGGACAGGGAATCCACGAGCAGTACTTC. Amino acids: CASSLSSGQGIHEQYF.

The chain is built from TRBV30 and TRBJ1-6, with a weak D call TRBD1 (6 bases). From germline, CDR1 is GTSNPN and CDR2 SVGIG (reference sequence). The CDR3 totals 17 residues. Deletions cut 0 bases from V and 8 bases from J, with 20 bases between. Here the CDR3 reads CAWSVNREPRGDSPLHF. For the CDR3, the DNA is TGTGCCTGGAGTGTCAACAGGGAACCCCGAGGGGATTCACCCCTCCACTTT.

The CDR3 bases are TGTGCCAGCAGCTCGACAGCTTACTACGAGCAGTACTTC. Protein: CASSSTAYYEQYF. The rearrangement joins TRBV5-8 to TRBJ2-7; TRBD1 is a possible D gene (5 bases). CDR1 is SGHTS, CDR2 YDEGEE, per germline. Between the trimmed V and J ends, which lost 3 bases and 3 bases, there was a span of 10 bases. The CDR3 spans 13 residues. Variable domain in full (rest from reference TRBV5-8 and TRBJ2-7): EAGVTQSPTHLIKTRGQQATLRCSPISGHTSVYWYQQALGLGLQFLLWYDEGEERNRGNFPPRFSGRQFPNYSSELNVNALELEDSALYLCASSSTAYYEQYFGPGTRLTVT.

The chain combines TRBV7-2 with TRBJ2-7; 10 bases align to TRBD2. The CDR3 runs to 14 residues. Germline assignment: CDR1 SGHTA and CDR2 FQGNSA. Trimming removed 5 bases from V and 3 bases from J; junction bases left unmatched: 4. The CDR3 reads CASSVLAGSYEQYF. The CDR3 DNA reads TGTGCCAGCAGCGTACTAGCGGGGAGCTACGAGCAGTACTTC.

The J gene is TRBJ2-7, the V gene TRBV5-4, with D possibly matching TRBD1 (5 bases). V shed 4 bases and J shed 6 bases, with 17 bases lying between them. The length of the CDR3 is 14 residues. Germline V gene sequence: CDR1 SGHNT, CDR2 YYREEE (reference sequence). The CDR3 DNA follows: TGTGCCAGCAGCCCTGGACACGAACGATCCGAGCAGTACTTC. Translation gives CASSPGHERSEQYF.

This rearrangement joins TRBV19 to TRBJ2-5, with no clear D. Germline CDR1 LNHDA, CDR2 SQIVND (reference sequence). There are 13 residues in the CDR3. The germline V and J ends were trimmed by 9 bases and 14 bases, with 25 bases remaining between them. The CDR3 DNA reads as TGTGCCAGATACCCCAGGTCAGGCTGGTTCTTTTACTTC. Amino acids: CARYPRSGWFFYF.

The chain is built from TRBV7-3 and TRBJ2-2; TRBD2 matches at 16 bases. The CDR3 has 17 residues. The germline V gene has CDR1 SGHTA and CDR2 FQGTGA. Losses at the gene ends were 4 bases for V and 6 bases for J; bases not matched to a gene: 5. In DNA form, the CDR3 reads TGTGCCAGCAGCTCCCCGGGACTAGCGGGGGGGCCCGGGGAGCTGTTTTTT. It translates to CASSSPGLAGGPGELFF.